The rows below give T cell receptor beta chains drawn from one sample of a study of T cell responses to AZD1222 COVID-19 vaccine. This table comes from immunoSEQ multiplex PCR, and its TCRdb copy is limited to in-frame clones, with some not included. The table includes around 120,000 clones, roughly 90% detected once. Here the sequenced sample was peripheral blood, taken on day 0 of AZD1222 vaccination. The receptors stem from an adult in good health. Both conserved end residues are part of each CDR3. Fields, in order: clone size, D gene, V gene, J gene, CDR3 DNA, CDR3 protein. D genes are given only for firm matches. Clone size is not always given. Where it is, it says once, few, many or a class for expanded clones.

>.|.|TRBV30|TRBJ1-2
TGTGCCTGGAGTGTACTCGGGCCTTATGGCTACACCTTC
CAWSVLGPYGYTF
>.|TRBD1|TRBV5-6|TRBJ2-7
TGTGCCAGCAGCCCTAGAAGATCAACAGGGGACTCCTACGAGCAGTACTTC
CASSPRRSTGDSYEQYF
>.|.|TRBV6-5|TRBJ1-1
TGTGCCAGCAGTTACAACGCACAGATGGAAGCTTTCTTT
CASSYNAQMEAFF
>.|.|TRBV20-1|TRBJ1-2
TGCAGTGCTACTATGGATGGCTACACCTTC
CSATMDGYTF
>.|TRBD1|TRBV29-1|TRBJ1-2
TGCAGCGTTGACAAAGGAGGGGGCGGCTACACCTTC
CSVDKGGGGYTF
>.|TRBD2|TRBV6-5|TRBJ2-1
TGTGCCAGCAGGCCAACTAGCGGGAGCTACAATGAGCAGTTCTTC
CASRPTSGSYNEQFF
>.|.|TRBV9|TRBJ2-1
TGTGCCAGCAGCCCCGAGGAACCCTACAATGAGCAGTTCTTC
CASSPEEPYNEQFF
>.|.|TRBV12-3/TRBV12-4|TRBJ2-7
TGTGCCAGCAGTTTCGATACCTACGAGCAGTACTTC
CASSFDTYEQYF
>.|.|TRBV11-3|TRBJ2-5
TGTGCCAGCAGCTTAGCGGATCGCCAAGAGACCCAGTACTTC
CASSLADRQETQYF
>.|TRBD2|TRBV24-1|TRBJ2-1
TGTGCCACCAGTGCCAGGGATGTTGCGGGAGGGAGAAATGAGCAGTTCTTC
CATSARDVAGGRNEQFF
>few|TRBD2|TRBV9|TRBJ2-7
TGTGCCAGCAGCGCCGGACTAGCGGGAGGAGGAGAGCAGTACTTC
CASSAGLAGGGEQYF
>.|TRBD2|TRBV5-1|TRBJ2-3
TGCGCCAGCAGCACAGGGACCCGCGGGGGGGATACGCAGTATTTT
CASSTGTRGGDTQYF
>.|.|TRBV30|TRBJ1-1
TGTGCCTGGAGTTATATACAGGGACGGGGGAACACTGAAGCTTTCTTT
CAWSYIQGRGNTEAFF
>.|.|TRBV5-1|TRBJ1-4
TGCGCCAGCAGCTTGTCTCAGGGTATGCACGAAAAACTGTTTTTT
CASSLSQGMHEKLFF
>.|TRBD1|TRBV19|TRBJ1-2
TGTGCCAGTATACATCAACAGGGGATCGGCTATGGCTACACCTTC
CASIHQQGIGYGYTF